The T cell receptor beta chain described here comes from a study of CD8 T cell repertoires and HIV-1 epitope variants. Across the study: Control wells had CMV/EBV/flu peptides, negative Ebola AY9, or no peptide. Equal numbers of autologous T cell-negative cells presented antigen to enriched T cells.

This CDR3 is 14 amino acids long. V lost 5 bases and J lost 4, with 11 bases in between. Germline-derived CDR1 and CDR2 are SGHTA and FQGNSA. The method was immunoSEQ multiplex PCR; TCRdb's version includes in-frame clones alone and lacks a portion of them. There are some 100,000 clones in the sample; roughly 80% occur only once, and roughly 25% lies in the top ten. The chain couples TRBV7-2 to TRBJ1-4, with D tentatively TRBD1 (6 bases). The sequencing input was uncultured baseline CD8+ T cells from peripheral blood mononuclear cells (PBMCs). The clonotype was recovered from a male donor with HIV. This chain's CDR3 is CASSPDRYNEKLFF. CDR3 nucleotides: TGTGCCAGCAGCCCGGACAGATATAATGAAAAACTGTTTTTT.